This T cell receptor (beta chain) comes out of a study of blood T cell repertoires in COVID-19. Libraries were prepared by immunoSEQ multiplex PCR; TCRdb keeps only in-frame clonotypes and omits some of them. Of a few hundred thousand clones listed, roughly 89% are singletons. A single count supports this clone. Across 24 US areas, participants ranged in age from roughly 18 to 89 years. Assignments of participants to cohorts depended upon their own reported clinical history. Donors of Cohort 3 who recovered were those that had two negative PCRs, clearance, or symptom resolution. The V and J ends lost 2 bases and 5 bases, in that order; junction bases with no gene match: 1. The CDR3 runs 13 residues. CDR1 is MNHEY, CDR2 SVGAGI, per germline.

The TCR was taken from a woman in her twenties or thirties who had recovered from COVID-19. The sequenced material came from PBMCs or T cells enriched from blood (not recorded which). The chain couples TRBV6-5 to TRBJ1-2; 8 bases fit TRBD1. The CDR3 protein is CASSYDRGYGYTF. CDR3 DNA sequence: TGTGCCAGCAGTTACGACAGGGGATATGGCTACACCTTC.